A single sample gave rise to the 17 T cell receptor beta chains below, sequenced in a study of OX40 agonist ivuxolimab in advanced cancers. TCRdb's copy holds only in-frame clones and misses some; the assay was immunoSEQ multiplex PCR. The repertoire includes 65,000 to 85,000 clones, about 94% of them detected once, and 6% to 8.5% sits in the top ten. The sequencing used CD4+ or CD8+ T cells sorted from blood, collected in a trial of the OX40 agonist ivuxolimab. The source of these receptors is an adult with an advanced solid tumor such as melanoma, head and neck, liver or kidney cancer.

By proportion, this clone is medium-sized. V usage is TRBV2 and J usage is TRBJ1-1; the D is unclear. Trimming removed 4 bases at V and 1 base at J, with 7 bases between. CDR1 is SNHLY and CDR2 is FYNNEI in the germline V gene. This CDR3 spans 13 amino acids. In DNA form, the CDR3 reads TGTGCCAGCAGTGTCTCACAGAACACTGAAGCTTTCTTT. Amino acids: CASSVSQNTEAFF.

The chain recombines TRBV10-3 with TRBJ1-2; TRBD1 agrees at 7 bases. Looked up from germline, CDR1 is ENHRY and CDR2 is SYGVKD. The CDR3 is 16 residues long. V shed 3 bases, J shed 4 bases, and the junction held 11 bases outside the gene matches. CDR3 region: CAISELWRGQRYGYTF. CDR3 nucleotides: TGTGCCATCAGTGAATTGTGGAGGGGGCAACGCTATGGCTACACCTTC.

The chain joins TRBV9 to TRBJ1-2, with 8 nucleotides matching TRBD1. Germline V lookup: CDR1 SGDLS, CDR2 YYNGEE. V was pared by 0 bases and J by 4 bases, with 8 bases of the junction left unmatched. The CDR3 totals 16 residues. Written as DNA, the CDR3 is TGTGCCAGCAGCGTAGGTCGGGAGGACAGGGTCTATGGCTACACCTTC. Translating gives CASSVGREDRVYGYTF. Supplemented by reference TRBV9 and TRBJ1-2, the full variable domain reads DSGVTQTPKHLITATGQRVTLRCSPRSGDLSVYWYQQSLDQGLQFLIQYYNGEERAKGNILERFSAQQFPDLHSELNLSSLELGDSALYFCASSVGREDRVYGYTFGSGTRLTVV.

The chain links TRBV27 to TRBJ2-7; D might be TRBD2 (6 bases). V was clipped by 3 bases and J by 1 base, with 16 bases between them. This CDR3 is built from 16 residues. Germline CDR1 MNHEY, CDR2 SMNVEV (reference sequence). CDR3 coding DNA: TGTGCCAGCAGTTTCAGTACGGGGGACGCTTCCTACGAGCAGTACTTC. Its translation: CASSFSTGDASYEQYF.

The chain links TRBV7-9 to TRBJ2-5; TRBD2 agrees at 7 bases. The V and J ends lost 5 bases and 5 bases, in that order; junction bases with no gene match: 14. The length of the CDR3 is 16 residues. Germline values: CDR1 SEHNR, CDR2 FQNEAQ (reference sequence). The CDR3 is CASSGPGLREFETQYF. CDR3 sequence (DNA): TGTGCCAGCAGCGGACCGGGACTACGAGAGTTTGAGACCCAGTACTTC.

V usage is TRBV15 and J usage is TRBJ2-3; TRBD2 aligns across 7 bases. With V trimmed by 3 bases and J by 5 bases, 5 bases remained unmatched. Germline CDR1 reads LNHNV; CDR2 reads YYDKDF (reference sequence). The CDR3 totals 14 residues. The CDR3 bases are TGTGCCACCAGCAGGTCACGGGGGGAAGATACGCAGTATTTT. Translating gives CATSRSRGEDTQYF.

The CDR3 loop is CATSGGTGIGLDTIYF. The CDR3 DNA reads as TGTGCCACCAGCGGGGGAACAGGGATCGGCTTGGACACCATATATTTT. This chain links TRBV15 with TRBJ1-3; a possible D gene is TRBD1 (6 bases). Germline-derived CDR1 and CDR2 are LNHNV and YYDKDF (reference sequence). The V end was cut by 5 bases, the J end by 8 bases, with 22 bases between. This CDR3 has 16 residues.

The rearrangement links TRBV11-2 to TRBJ2-7, with D perhaps TRBD1 (6 bases). This CDR3 region has 14 residues. V shed 5 bases and J shed 6 bases, with 17 bases lying between them. Per germline, CDR1 SGHAT and CDR2 FQNNGV. This chain's CDR3 is CASSPTTGWGEQYF. The CDR3 bases are TGTGCCAGCAGCCCGACTACAGGGTGGGGCGAGCAGTACTTC.

In nucleotides, the CDR3 is TGTGCCATCAGTGAGTGGCCGGGACGGAAAAACTATGGCTACACCTTC. Translated: CAISEWPGRKNYGYTF. The genes are TRBV10-3 and TRBJ1-2, with a weak D call TRBD1 (5 bases). Between the trimmed V and J ends, which lost 1 base and 2 bases, there was a span of 14 bases. This CDR3 is 16 amino acids long. Per germline, CDR1 ENHRY and CDR2 SYGVKD.

The chain employs TRBV5-6 and TRBJ2-1; perhaps TRBD1 as D (5 bases). The CDR3 covers 19 residues. Germline V CDR1 and CDR2: SGHDT, YYEEEE. With 4 bases removed from V and 0 bases from J, the gap between germline ends came to 23 bases. The CDR3 coding sequence is TGTGCCAGCAGCCATATACCGACAGCCCAAACAGCCTCCTACAATGAGCAGTTCTTC. Translation: CASSHIPTAQTASYNEQFF.

For this clone: Relative to the germline gene, one junction end is altered; a read error may explain this. The chain uses TRBV9 and TRBJ1-6; D is unresolved. CDR3 length: 13 residues. Germline V gene data show CDR1 as SGDLS and CDR2 as YYNGEE. The chain's CDR3 is CAGSVGGNSPLHF. In DNA, the CDR3 is TGTGCCGGCAGCGTAGGCGGGAATTCACCCCTCCACTTT.

The V gene is TRBV19, the J gene TRBJ1-6; D is uncertain. The CDR3 loop spans 16 amino acids. Trimming shortened V by 5 bases and J by 8 bases, and 19 bases separated the two germline ends. Germline CDR1 LNHDA, CDR2 SQIVND (reference sequence). As DNA, the CDR3 is TGTGCCAGTAGTCCCCCCTCCCTGTCTTGGGATTCACCCCTCCACTTT. This gives the protein CASSPPSLSWDSPLHF.

The rearrangement uses TRBV5-6 and TRBJ2-3; a possible D gene is TRBD2 (5 bases). CDR1 is SGHDT, CDR2 YYEEEE, per germline. Deletions cut 2 bases from V and 0 bases from J, with 10 bases between. CDR3 length: 15 residues. CDR3 nucleotides: TGTGCCAGCAGCTTCTTTTGGACTAGCACAGATACGCAGTATTTT. It encodes CASSFFWTSTDTQYF.

The CDR3 here is CATSRFLETQYF. CDR3 nucleotides: TGTGCCACCAGCAGGTTTCTCGAGACCCAGTACTTC. The gene calls are TRBV15 and TRBJ2-5; D ambiguous. The ends were cut back, 3 bases at V and 5 bases at J, with 7 bases in the middle. Germline V gene sequence: CDR1 LNHNV, CDR2 YYDKDF (reference sequence). This CDR3 has 12 residues.

The rearrangement uses TRBV2 and TRBJ2-3; D perhaps matches TRBD1 (5 bases). Germline CDR1 and CDR2: SNHLY and FYNNEI. The CDR3 has 14 amino acids. V lost 0 bases and J lost 6, with 10 bases in between. CDR3: CASSEARGPDTQYF. DNA of the CDR3: TGTGCCAGCAGTGAAGCTAGGGGTCCGGATACGCAGTATTTT. The full variable domain, with the rest looked up from reference TRBV2 and TRBJ2-3, is EPEVTQTPSHQVTQMGQEVILRCVPISNHLYFYWYRQILGQKVEFLVSFYNNEISEKSEIFDDQFSVERPDGSNFTLKIRSTKLEDSAMYFCASSEARGPDTQYFGPGTRLTVL.

The chain uses TRBV4-3 and TRBJ1-1; no definite D call. V was pared by 1 base and J by 0 bases, with 3 bases between. This CDR3 spans 13 amino acids. From germline, CDR1 is LGHNA and CDR2 YSLEER. CDR3 DNA: TGCGCCAGCAGCCAAGTGCTGAACACTGAAGCTTTCTTT. Protein sequence: CASSQVLNTEAFF.

This sequence joins TRBV5-1 and TRBJ2-2; tentative D call: TRBD1 (5 bases). V lost 6 bases to trimming and J lost 5 bases, with 8 bases between them. CDR1 is SGHRS and CDR2 is YFSETQ in the germline V gene. The CDR3 extends over 12 amino acids. CDR3 bases: TGCGCCAGCATAGGGGCGACCGGGGAGCTGTTTTTT. This gives the protein CASIGATGELFF.